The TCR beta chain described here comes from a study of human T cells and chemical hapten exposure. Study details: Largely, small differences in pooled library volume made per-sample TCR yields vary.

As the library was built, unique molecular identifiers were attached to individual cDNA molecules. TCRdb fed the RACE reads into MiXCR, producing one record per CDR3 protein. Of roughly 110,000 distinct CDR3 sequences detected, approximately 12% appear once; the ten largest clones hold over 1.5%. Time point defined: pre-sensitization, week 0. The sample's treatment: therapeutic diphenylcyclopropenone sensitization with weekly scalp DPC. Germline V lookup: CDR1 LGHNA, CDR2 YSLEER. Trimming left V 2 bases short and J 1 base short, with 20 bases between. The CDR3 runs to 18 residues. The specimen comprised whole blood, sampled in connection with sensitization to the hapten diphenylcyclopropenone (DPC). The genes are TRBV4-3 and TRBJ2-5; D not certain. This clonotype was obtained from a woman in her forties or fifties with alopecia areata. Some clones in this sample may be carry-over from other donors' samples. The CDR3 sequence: CASSQNPTRSRPQETQYF. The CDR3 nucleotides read TGCGCCAGCAGCCAAAACCCCACCCGGAGTAGACCCCAAGAGACCCAGTACTTC.